Following are 2 T cell receptor beta chains from one sample sequenced in a study of OX40 agonist ivuxolimab in advanced cancers. Generated by immunoSEQ multiplex PCR, the TCRdb table keeps only in-frame clones and is missing some. The sample shows some 98,000 clones, roughly 91% of them seen only once. Sequenced here: CD4+ or CD8+ T cells sorted from blood, sampled in a trial of the OX40 agonist ivuxolimab. These TCRs come from an adult with an advanced solid tumor such as melanoma, head and neck, liver or kidney cancer.

This clone was seen a few times. The genes are TRBV12-5 and TRBJ1-2, with D unresolved. The CDR3 is made up of 11 amino acids. Germline CDR1 reads LGHNT; CDR2 reads FRNRAP. V was pared by 6 bases and J by 1 base, with 3 bases between. CDR3 region: CASGLNYGYTF. CDR3 nucleotides: TGTGCTAGTGGCCTTAACTATGGCTACACCTTC. The entire variable domain, with the rest obtained from reference TRBV12-5 and TRBJ1-2, is as follows: DARVTQTPRHKVTEMGQEVTMRCQPILGHNTVFWYRQTMMQGLELLAYFRNRAPLDDSGMPKDRFSAEMPDATLATLKIQPSEPRDSAVYFCASGLNYGYTFGSGTRLTVV.

This chain uses TRBV15 with TRBJ2-2, with TRBD2 matching 11 bases. Germline assignment: CDR1 LNHNV and CDR2 YYDKDF (reference sequence). V shed 6 bases, J shed 5 bases, and the junction held 5 bases outside the gene matches. The CDR3 is 15 residues long. The CDR3 coding sequence is TGTGCCACCAGAGTAGCGGGAGGGGTTACCGGGGAGCTGTTTTTT. The encoded protein is CATRVAGGVTGELFF.